This T cell receptor (beta chain) was observed in a study of identical twins. Notes on the study in general: A lower insertion count was a feature of abundant cord blood beta clonotypes, with no such feature in memory repertoires.

TCRdb passed the 5' RACE reads through MiXCR, listing each CDR3 protein once. The sample consists of about 250,000 distinct CDR3 sequences, over 11% of them appearing once. Trimming stripped 5 bases from V and 1 base from J, with 18 bases between. The CDR3 is made up of 16 amino acids. This clonotype was seen many times. Its target is not known. Healthy Caucasians supplied all donations. The gene calls are TRBV12-3 or TRBV12-4 and TRBJ2-7, with D tentatively TRBD1 (6 bases). This sequence originates from a woman between 18 and 29 years old in good health. Input material: memory (CD45RO+) T cells sorted from blood. For the CDR3, the DNA is TGTGCCAGCAGTCCGAAGGACAGACATAGATCCTACGAGCAGTACTTC. This encodes CASSPKDRHRSYEQYF.